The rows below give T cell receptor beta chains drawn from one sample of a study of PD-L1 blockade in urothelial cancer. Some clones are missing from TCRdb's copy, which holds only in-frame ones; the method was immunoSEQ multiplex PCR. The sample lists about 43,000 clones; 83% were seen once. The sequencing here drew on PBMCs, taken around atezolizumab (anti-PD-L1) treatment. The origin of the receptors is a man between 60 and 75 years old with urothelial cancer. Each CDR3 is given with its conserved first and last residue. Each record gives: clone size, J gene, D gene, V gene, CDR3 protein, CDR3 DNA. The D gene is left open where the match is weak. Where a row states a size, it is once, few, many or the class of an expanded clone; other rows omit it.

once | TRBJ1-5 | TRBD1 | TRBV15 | CATSRGRGLVEPQHF | TGTGCCACCAGCAGAGGCAGGGGGCTGGTAGAGCCCCAGCATTTT
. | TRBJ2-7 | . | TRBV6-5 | CASSTQKSGEQYF | TGTGCCAGCAGTACCCAAAAATCGGGTGAGCAGTACTTC
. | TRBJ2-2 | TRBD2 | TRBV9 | CASSVLSGDNTGELFF | TGTGCCAGCAGCGTATTAAGCGGGGACAACACCGGGGAGCTGTTTTTT
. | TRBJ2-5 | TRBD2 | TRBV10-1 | CASSEGLAPETQYF | TGCGCCAGCAGTGAGGGACTAGCGCCGGAGACCCAGTACTTC
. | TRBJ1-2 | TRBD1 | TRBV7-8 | CASSGRTGLGYTF | TGTGCCAGCAGCGGGCGGACAGGGCTTGGCTACACCTTC
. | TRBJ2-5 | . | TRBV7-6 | CASSLAYSQETQYF | TGTGCCAGCAGCTTAGCGTACAGCCAAGAGACCCAGTACTTC
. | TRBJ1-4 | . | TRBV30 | CAWRGRGLFF | TGTGCCTGGAGAGGCAGGGGACTGTTTTTT
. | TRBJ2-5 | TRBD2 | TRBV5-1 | CASSISLAGRGETQYF | TGCGCCAGCAGCATCTCACTAGCGGGCCGGGGAGAGACCCAGTACTTC
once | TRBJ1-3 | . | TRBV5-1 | CASSPEQGISGNTIYF | TGCGCCAGCAGCCCAGAACAGGGAATCTCTGGAAACACCATATATTTT
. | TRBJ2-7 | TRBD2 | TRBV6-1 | CASRKASGGYEQYF | TGTGCCAGCCGTAAGGCTAGCGGGGGCTACGAGCAGTACTTC
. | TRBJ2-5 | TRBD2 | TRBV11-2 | CATTTSGGNQETQYF | TGTGCCACTACGACTAGCGGGGGTAACCAAGAGACCCAGTACTTC
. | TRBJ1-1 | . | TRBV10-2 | CASSSGGSEAFF | TGCGCCAGCAGCTCTGGGGGCTCTGAAGCTTTCTTT
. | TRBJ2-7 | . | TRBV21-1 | CASSIGTGVCEQYF | TGTGCCAGCAGCATCGGGACAGGGGTTTGCGAGCAGTACTTC
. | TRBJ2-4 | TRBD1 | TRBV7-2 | CASSPQGGAKNIQYF | TGTGCCAGCAGCCCACAGGGGGGAGCCAAAAACATTCAGTACTTC
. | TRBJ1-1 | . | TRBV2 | CASRDTMNTEAFF | TGTGCTTCCCGGGACACCATGAACACTGAAGCTTTCTTT
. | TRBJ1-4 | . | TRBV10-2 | CASSESGLVQDQLFF | TGCGCCAGCAGTGAGTCCGGGTTGGTACAGGATCAACTGTTTTTT
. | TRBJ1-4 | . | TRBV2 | CASSRRGRGGTTNEKLFF | TGTGCCAGCAGCCGAAGGGGTAGGGGAGGGACAACTAATGAAAAACTGTTTTTT
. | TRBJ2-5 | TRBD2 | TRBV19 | CATGPSGGETQYF | TGTGCCACCGGCCCGAGCGGGGGTGAGACCCAGTACTTC
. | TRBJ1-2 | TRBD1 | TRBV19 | CASSPGQGNYGYTF | TGTGCCAGTAGCCCCGGACAGGGAAACTATGGCTACACCTTC
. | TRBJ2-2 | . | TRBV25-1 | CASSDWTVGAGELFF | TGTGCCAGCAGTGATTGGACAGTTGGCGCCGGGGAGCTGTTTTTT
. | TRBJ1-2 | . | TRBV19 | CASSALTESGDGYTF | TGTGCCAGTAGTGCCCTGACCGAATCCGGGGATGGCTACACCTTC
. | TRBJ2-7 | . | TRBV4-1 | CASSQVDLGLQVGEQYF | TGCGCCAGCAGCCAAGTGGATCTGGGGCTTCAGGTCGGCGAGCAGTACTTC
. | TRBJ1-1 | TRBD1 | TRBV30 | CAWDRGNTEAFF | TGTGCCTGGGACAGGGGGAACACTGAAGCTTTCTTT
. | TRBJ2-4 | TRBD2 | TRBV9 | CASSPVLAGAIQYF | TGTGCCAGCAGCCCCGTACTAGCGGGGGCCATTCAGTACTTC
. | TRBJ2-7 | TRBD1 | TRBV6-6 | CASSRDSLSYEQYF | TGTGCCAGCAGTAGGGACAGTCTATCCTACGAGCAGTACTTC
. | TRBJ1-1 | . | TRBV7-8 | CASSLQGGSTEAFF | TGTGCCAGCAGCTTACAGGGCGGCAGCACTGAAGCTTTCTTT
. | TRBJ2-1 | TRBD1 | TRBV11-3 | CASSHRQGANEQFF | TGTGCCAGCAGCCACAGACAGGGGGCGAATGAGCAGTTCTTC
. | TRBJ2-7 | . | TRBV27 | CASSPLTGDWEQYF | TGTGCCAGCAGTCCCCTGACAGGTGACTGGGAGCAGTACTTC
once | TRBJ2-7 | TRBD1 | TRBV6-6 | CASSFGGTGEHYEQYF | TGTGCCAGCAGTTTTGGGGGGACAGGGGAGCACTACGAGCAGTACTTC
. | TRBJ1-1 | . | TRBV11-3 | CASSSGGGTEAFF | TGTGCCAGCAGCTCGGGCGGGGGCACTGAAGCTTTCTTT
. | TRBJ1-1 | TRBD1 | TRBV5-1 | CASSPRTGGVTEAFF | TGCGCCAGCAGCCCAAGGACAGGGGGCGTCACTGAAGCTTTCTTT
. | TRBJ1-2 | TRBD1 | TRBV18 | CASSPEGAWGYTF | TGTGCCAGCTCACCCGAGGGGGCGTGGGGCTACACCTTC
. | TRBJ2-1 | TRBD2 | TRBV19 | CASSISRAGVYNEQFF | TGTGCCAGTAGTATATCAAGAGCGGGGGTCTACAATGAGCAGTTCTTC
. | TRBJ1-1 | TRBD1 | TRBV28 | CASRGTGGGAEAFF | TGTGCCAGCAGGGGGACAGGGGGCGGAGCTGAAGCTTTCTTT
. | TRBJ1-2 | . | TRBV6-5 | CASSTSRDYGYTF | TGTGCCAGCAGTACGTCCCGGGACTATGGCTACACCTTC
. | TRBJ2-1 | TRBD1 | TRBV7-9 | CASSPMDRGSYNEQFF | TGTGCCAGCAGCCCAATGGACAGGGGATCCTACAATGAGCAGTTCTTC
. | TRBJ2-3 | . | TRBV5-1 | CASSLLGEGTDTQYF | TGCGCCAGCAGCTTGTTAGGGGAGGGCACAGATACGCAGTATTTT
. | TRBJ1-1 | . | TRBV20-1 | CSASRGEGAFF | TGCAGTGCCAGCCGGGGGGAGGGAGCTTTCTTT
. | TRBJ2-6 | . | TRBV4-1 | CASSQPAGSGANVLTF | TGCGCCAGCAGCCAGCCCGCAGGCTCTGGGGCCAACGTCCTGACTTTC
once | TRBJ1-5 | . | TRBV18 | CASSLGQNINQPQHF | TGTGCCAGCTCGCTTGGACAGAATATCAATCAGCCCCAGCATTTT
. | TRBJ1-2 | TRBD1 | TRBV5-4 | CASSLAGTGGINYGYTF | TGTGCCAGCAGCTTGGCCGGGACAGGGGGGATAAACTATGGCTACACCTTC
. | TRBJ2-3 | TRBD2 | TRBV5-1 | CASSLEGLAGRDTQYF | TGCGCCAGCAGCTTGGAGGGACTAGCTGGTAGAGATACGCAGTATTTT
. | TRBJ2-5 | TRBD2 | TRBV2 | CASSVLGRDRPQETQYF | TGTGCCAGCAGTGTTCTAGGGAGGGATAGGCCCCAAGAGACCCAGTACTTC
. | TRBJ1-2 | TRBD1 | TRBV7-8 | CASSPPRDRGNYGYTF | TGTGCCAGCAGCCCCCCCCGGGACAGGGGAAACTATGGCTACACCTTC
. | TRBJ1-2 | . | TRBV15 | CATSPRGDGSLLGF | TGTGCCACCAGCCCAAGAGGTGATGGGTCCCTACTCGGGTTC
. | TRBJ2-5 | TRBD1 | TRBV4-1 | CASSQGQGRETQYF | TGCGCCAGCAGCCAGGGACAGGGGCGAGAGACCCAGTACTTC
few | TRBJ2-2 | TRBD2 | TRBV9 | CASSVGTSVDTGELFF | TGTGCCAGCAGCGTCGGGACTAGCGTGGACACCGGGGAGCTGTTTTTT
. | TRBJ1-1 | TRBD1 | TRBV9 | CASSVALTGGLTEAFF | TGTGCCAGCAGCGTAGCCCTTACAGGGGGTCTCACTGAAGCTTTCTTT
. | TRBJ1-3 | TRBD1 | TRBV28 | CASSYLGQVSGNTIYF | TGTGCCAGCAGTTACCTAGGACAGGTCTCTGGAAACACCATATATTTT
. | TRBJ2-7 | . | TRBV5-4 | CASSLQGVSYEQYF | TGTGCCAGCAGCTTACAAGGGGTTTCCTACGAGCAGTACTTC
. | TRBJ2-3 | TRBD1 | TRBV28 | CASSNPGQGNSDTQYF | TGTGCCAGCAGTAACCCGGGACAGGGGAATTCAGATACGCAGTATTTT
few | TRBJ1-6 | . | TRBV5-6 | CASSTDGGVGSPLHF | TGTGCCAGCAGCACCGACGGAGGGGTAGGATCACCCCTCCACTTT
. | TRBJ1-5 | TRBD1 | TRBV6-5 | CASRPTGASNQPQHF | TGTGCCAGCAGACCGACAGGGGCAAGCAATCAGCCCCAGCATTTT
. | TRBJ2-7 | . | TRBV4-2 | CASSQDRGASYEQYF | TGTGCCAGCAGCCAGGACCGGGGGGCCTCCTACGAGCAGTACTTC
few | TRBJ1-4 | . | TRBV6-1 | CASRSERAGNEKLFF | TGTGCCAGCAGATCCGAGAGAGCGGGTAATGAAAAACTGTTTTTT